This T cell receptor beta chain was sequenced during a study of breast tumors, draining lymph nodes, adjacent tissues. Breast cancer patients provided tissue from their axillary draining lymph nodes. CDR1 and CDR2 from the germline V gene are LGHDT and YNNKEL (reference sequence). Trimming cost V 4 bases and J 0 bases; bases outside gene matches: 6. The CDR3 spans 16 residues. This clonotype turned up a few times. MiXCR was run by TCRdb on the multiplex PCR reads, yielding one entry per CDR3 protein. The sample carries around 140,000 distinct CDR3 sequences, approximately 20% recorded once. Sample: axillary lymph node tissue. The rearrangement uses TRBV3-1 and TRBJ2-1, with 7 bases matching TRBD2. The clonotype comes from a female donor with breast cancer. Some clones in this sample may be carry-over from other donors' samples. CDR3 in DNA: TGTGCCAGCAGCCCGCGGGACTACCTCTCCTACAATGAGCAGTTCTTC. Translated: CASSPRDYLSYNEQFF.